What follows are 5 T cell receptor beta chains derived from one specimen sequenced in a study of beta chain features in type 1 diabetes. Findings and limits, study-wide: Moderately but significantly shorter TCRB CDR3s were found in Type 1 diabetes patients in all four CD4+ subsets.

Reverse transcription of all isolated RNA meant that expressed TCRB transcripts were sequenced. Using immunoSEQ multiplex PCR, the repertoire was profiled, and TCRdb retains in-frame clones only, with some absent. Here the sample spans approximately 46,000 clones, around 45% being singletons. These receptors' targets are unknown. Sequencing was carried out using stem cell memory CD4+ T cells from blood. Receptors originate from a man aged 25 to 40 with type 1 diabetes.

By share of the sample, this clone is medium-sized (0.01 to 0.1%). This rearrangement joins TRBV5-1 to TRBJ2-1, with 7 bases identical to TRBD1. The CDR3 has 15 amino acids. After removal of 0 bases from V and 9 bases from J, the junction contained 9 bases not matched to a gene. CDR1 and CDR2 (germline): SGHRS, YFSETQ. CDR3 in DNA: TGCGCCAGCAGCTTGGGGCTATCCAACAGGGGTGAGCAGTTCTTC. Encoded protein: CASSLGLSNRGEQFF. The full variable domain, in which reference TRBV5-1 and TRBJ2-1 provide the parts outside the CDR3, is KAGVTQTPRYLIKTRGQQVTLSCSPISGHRSVSWYQQTPGQGLQFLFEYFSETQRNKGNFPGRFSGRQFSNSRSEMNVSTLELGDSALYLCASSLGLSNRGEQFFGPGTRLTVL.

The sample holds a few counts of this clone. The rearrangement uses TRBV4-1 and TRBJ2-3, with TRBD2 matching 12 bases. The CDR3 extends over 16 amino acids. V trimming: 4 bases; J trimming: 2 bases; junction bases outside the gene matches: 4. Germline V lookup: CDR1 MGHRA, CDR2 YSYEKL. The CDR3 is CASSLGLAGFTDTQYF. The CDR3 DNA reads as TGCGCCAGCAGCCTGGGACTAGCGGGTTTCACAGATACGCAGTATTTT.

This clone showed up just a few times. V usage is TRBV7-9 and J usage is TRBJ2-5; D remains ambiguous. This CDR3 has 14 amino acids. Germline values: CDR1 SEHNR, CDR2 FQNEAQ (reference sequence). Trimming shortened V by 5 bases and J by 0 bases, and 10 bases separated the two germline ends. The CDR3, as DNA: TGTGCCAGCAGCCCCGTGAGGAACCAAGAGACCCAGTACTTC. As protein: CASSPVRNQETQYF.

The genes are TRBV11-2 and TRBJ1-2; D perhaps matches TRBD1 (5 bases). CDR1 is SGHAT and CDR2 is FQNNGV in the germline V gene. Trimming shortened V by 1 base and J by 3 bases, and 6 bases separated the two germline ends. This CDR3 has 13 amino acids. This CDR3 reads CASSLGGDYGYTF. The CDR3 bases are TGTGCCAGCAGCTTAGGGGGGGACTATGGCTACACCTTC.

This clone was seen once. CDR3 region: CASSPLSIDRATTEAFF. CDR3 bases: TGTGCCAGCAGCCCTCTTTCAATAGACAGGGCAACGACTGAAGCTTTCTTT. V is TRBV11-2 and J is TRBJ1-1; 7 bases align to TRBD1. The germline V gene has CDR1 SGHAT and CDR2 FQNNGV. The CDR3 contains 17 residues. The V segment lost 5 bases and the J segment 5 bases; nucleotides outside the gene matches: 17.